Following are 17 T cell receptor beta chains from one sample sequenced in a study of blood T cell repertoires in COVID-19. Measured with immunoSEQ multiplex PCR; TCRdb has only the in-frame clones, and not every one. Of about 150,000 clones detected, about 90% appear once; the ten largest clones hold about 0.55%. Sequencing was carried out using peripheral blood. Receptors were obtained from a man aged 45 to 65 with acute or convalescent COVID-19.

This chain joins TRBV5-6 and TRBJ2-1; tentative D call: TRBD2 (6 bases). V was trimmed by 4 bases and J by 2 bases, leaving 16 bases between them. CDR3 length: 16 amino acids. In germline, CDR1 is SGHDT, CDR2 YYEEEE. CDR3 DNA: TGTGCCAGCAGCCGCAGGGTGGTAGCGGCCTACAATGAGCAGTTCTTC. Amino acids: CASSRRVVAAYNEQFF. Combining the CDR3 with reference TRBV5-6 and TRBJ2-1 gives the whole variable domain DAGVTQSPTHLIKTRGQQVTLRCSPKSGHDTVSWYQQALGQGPQFIFQYYEEEERQRGNFPDRFSGHQFPNYSSELNVNALLLGDSALYLCASSRRVVAAYNEQFFGPGTRLTVL.

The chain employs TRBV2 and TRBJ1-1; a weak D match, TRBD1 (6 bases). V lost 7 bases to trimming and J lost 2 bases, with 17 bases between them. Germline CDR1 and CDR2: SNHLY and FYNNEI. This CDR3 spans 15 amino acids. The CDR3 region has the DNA TGTGCCAGCACCGAGACAGGCTCGGGTAACACTGAAGCTTTCTTT. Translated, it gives CASTETGSGNTEAFF.

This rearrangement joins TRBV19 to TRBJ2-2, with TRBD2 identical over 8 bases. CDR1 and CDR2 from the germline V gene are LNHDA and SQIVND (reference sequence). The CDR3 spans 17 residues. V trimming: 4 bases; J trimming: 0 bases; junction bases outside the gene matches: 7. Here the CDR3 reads CASSNSLAGTNTGELFF. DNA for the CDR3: TGTGCCAGTAGTAATTCCTTAGCGGGAACGAACACCGGGGAGCTGTTTTTT. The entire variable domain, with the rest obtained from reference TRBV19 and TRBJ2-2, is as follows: DGGITQSPKYLFRKEGQNVTLSCEQNLNHDAMYWYRQDPGQGLRLIYYSQIVNDFQKGDIAEGYSVSREKKESFPLTVTSAQKNPTAFYLCASSNSLAGTNTGELFFGEGSRLTVL.

The CDR3 reads CASSYIGSQTQYF. Written as DNA, the CDR3 is TGTGCCAGCAGTTACATAGGGAGTCAGACCCAGTACTTC. The V call is TRBV6-5, the J call TRBJ2-5; D perhaps matches TRBD2 (5 bases). V lost 2 bases and J 6 bases, leaving 10 bases between the germline ends. Germline CDR1 MNHEY, CDR2 SVGAGI. There are 13 residues in the CDR3.

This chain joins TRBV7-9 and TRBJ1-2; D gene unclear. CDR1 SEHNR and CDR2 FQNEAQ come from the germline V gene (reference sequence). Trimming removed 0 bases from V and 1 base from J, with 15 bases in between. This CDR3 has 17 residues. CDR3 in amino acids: CASSLAAGQPLNYGYTF. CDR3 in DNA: TGTGCCAGCAGCTTAGCGGCGGGCCAGCCTCTTAACTATGGCTACACCTTC.

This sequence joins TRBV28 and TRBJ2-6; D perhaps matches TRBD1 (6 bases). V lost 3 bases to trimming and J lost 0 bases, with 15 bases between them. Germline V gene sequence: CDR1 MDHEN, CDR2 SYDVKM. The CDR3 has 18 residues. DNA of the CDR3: TGTGCCAGCAGTTTGGGGACAAGACGATTCTCTGGGGCCAACGTCCTGACTTTC. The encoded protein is CASSLGTRRFSGANVLTF.

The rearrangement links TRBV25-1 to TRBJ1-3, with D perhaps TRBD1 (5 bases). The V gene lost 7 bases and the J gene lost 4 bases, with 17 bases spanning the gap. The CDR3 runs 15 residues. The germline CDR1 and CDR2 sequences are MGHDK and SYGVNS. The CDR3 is CASISPGDPGNTIYF. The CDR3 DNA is TGTGCCAGCATCTCACCGGGGGACCCGGGAAACACCATATATTTT.

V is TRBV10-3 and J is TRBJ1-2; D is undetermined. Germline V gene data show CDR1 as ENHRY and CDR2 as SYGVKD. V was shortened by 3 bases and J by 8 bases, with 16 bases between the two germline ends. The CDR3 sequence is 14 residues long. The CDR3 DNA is TGTGCCATCAGTGACCCACCCGAGCAGGTGGGCTACACCTTC. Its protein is CAISDPPEQVGYTF.

CDR3 in amino acids: CASSKGLAGPPYNEQFF. As DNA, the CDR3 is TGTGCCAGCAGCAAAGGACTAGCGGGACCCCCCTACAATGAGCAGTTCTTC. The rearrangement joins TRBV7-2 to TRBJ2-1, with TRBD2 identical over 12 bases. J gave up 2 bases and V 5 bases, and 7 bases lay outside the gene matches. From germline, CDR1 is SGHTA and CDR2 FQGNSA. The CDR3 spans 17 residues. The full variable domain, with the rest looked up from reference TRBV7-2 and TRBJ2-1, is GAGVSQSPSNKVTEKGKDVELRCDPISGHTALYWYRQSLGQGLEFLIYFQGNSAPDKSGLPSDRFSAERTGGSVSTLTIQRTQQEDSAVYLCASSKGLAGPPYNEQFFGPGTRLTVL.

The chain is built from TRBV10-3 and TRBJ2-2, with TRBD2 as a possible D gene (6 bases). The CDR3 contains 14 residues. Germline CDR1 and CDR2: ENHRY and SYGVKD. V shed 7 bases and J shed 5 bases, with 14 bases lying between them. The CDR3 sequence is CAIKDGSETGELFF. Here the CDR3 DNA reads TGTGCCATCAAGGACGGGAGCGAGACCGGGGAGCTGTTTTTT.

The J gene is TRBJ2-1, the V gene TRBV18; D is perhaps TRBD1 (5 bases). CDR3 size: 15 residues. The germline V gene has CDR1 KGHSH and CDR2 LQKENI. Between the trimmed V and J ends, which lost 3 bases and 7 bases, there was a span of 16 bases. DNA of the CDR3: TGTGCCAGCTCACCTCTGGCAGGGCCAAGGAATGAGCAGTTCTTC. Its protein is CASSPLAGPRNEQFF.

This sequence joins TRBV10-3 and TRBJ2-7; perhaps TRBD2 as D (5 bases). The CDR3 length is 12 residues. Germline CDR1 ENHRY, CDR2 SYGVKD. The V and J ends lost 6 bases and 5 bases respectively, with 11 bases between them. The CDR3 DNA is TGTGCCATCAGCAGAGACGGGGACGAGCAGTACTTC. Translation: CAISRDGDEQYF.

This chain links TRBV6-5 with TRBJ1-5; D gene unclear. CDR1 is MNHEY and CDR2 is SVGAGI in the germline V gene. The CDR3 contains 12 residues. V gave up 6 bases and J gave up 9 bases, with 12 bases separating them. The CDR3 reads CASSDSHGPQHF. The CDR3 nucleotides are TGTGCCAGCAGCGATTCACATGGGCCCCAGCATTTT.

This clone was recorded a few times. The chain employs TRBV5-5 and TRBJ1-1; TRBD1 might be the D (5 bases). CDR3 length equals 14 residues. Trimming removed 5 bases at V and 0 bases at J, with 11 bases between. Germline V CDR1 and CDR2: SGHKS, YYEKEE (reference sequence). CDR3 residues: CASRLETVNTEAFF. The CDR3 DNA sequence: TGTGCCAGCAGGCTTGAGACAGTGAACACTGAAGCTTTCTTT.

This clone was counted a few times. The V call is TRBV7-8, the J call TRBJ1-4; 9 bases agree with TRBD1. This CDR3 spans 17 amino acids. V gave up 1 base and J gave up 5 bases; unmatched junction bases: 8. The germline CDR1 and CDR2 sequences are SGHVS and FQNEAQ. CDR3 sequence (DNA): TGTGCCAGCAGCTTAGTTTCCGGGACAGGGTGGAATGAAAAACTGTTTTTT. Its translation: CASSLVSGTGWNEKLFF.

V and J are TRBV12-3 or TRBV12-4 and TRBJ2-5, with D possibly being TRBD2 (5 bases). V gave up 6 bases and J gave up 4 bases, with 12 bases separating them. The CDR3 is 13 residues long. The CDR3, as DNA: TGTGCCAGCAGGCGACTGGGAGTAGAGACCCAGTACTTC. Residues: CASRRLGVETQYF.

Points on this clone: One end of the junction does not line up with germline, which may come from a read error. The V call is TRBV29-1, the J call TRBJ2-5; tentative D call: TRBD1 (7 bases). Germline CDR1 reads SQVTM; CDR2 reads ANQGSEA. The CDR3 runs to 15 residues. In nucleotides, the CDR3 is TGCAGCGTTACCCTCAGGGGGGCACAAGGAGAGACTCAGTACTTC. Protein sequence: CSVTLRGAQGETQYF.